Each of the 27 T cell receptor beta chains below was sequenced from the same sample in a study of blood T cell repertoires in COVID-19. Libraries were prepared by immunoSEQ multiplex PCR; TCRdb keeps only in-frame clonotypes and omits some of them. This sample has 250,000 or so clones, with 80% to 90% found just once. Input material: PBMCs or T cells enriched from blood (not recorded which). Every receptor here comes from a woman aged 30 to 39 who had been exposed to COVID-19.

The chain couples TRBV18 to TRBJ2-7; 7 bases match TRBD2. V lost 0 bases, J lost 2 bases, and 4 bases stayed unmatched. CDR3 length: 15 amino acids. CDR1 and CDR2 from the germline V gene are KGHSH and LQKENI. CDR3: CASSPPGTITYEQYF. CDR3 nucleotide sequence: TGTGCCAGCTCACCACCCGGGACTATAACCTACGAGCAGTACTTC. Using reference TRBV18 and TRBJ2-7 for the parts outside the CDR3, the full variable domain is NAGVMQNPRHLVRRRGQEARLRCSPMKGHSHVYWYRQLPEEGLKFMVYLQKENIIDESGMPKERFSAEFPKEGPSILRIQQVVRGDSAAYFCASSPPGTITYEQYFGPGTRLTVT.

This rearrangement joins TRBV19 to TRBJ1-1; 9 nucleotides agree with TRBD1. The V gene end was trimmed by 6 bases and the J gene end by 7 bases; junction bases not matched to a gene: 6. CDR3 length: 13 amino acids. Per germline, CDR1 LNHDA and CDR2 SQIVND (reference sequence). CDR3 DNA sequence: TGTGCCAGTAGAAGGACAGGGGAGTATGAAGCTTTCTTT. Protein: CASRRTGEYEAFF.

CDR3 coding DNA: TGTGCCAGCAGCTTAGTGGGCAGTCGAAACACCATATATTTT. Its translation is CASSLVGSRNTIYF. The rearrangement uses TRBV11-2 and TRBJ1-3, with D uncertain. With 1 base removed from V and 5 bases from J, the gap between germline ends came to 9 bases. Germline V gene data show CDR1 as SGHAT and CDR2 as FQNNGV. The CDR3 consists of 14 residues.

The chain couples TRBV10-3 to TRBJ1-3; 7 bases agree with TRBD1. The trim removed 3 bases at V and 4 bases at J, leaving 9 bases unmatched. The CDR3 is 16 residues long. CDR1 ENHRY and CDR2 SYGVKD come from the germline V gene. In DNA, the CDR3 is TGTGCCATCAGTGACCGAGGGACAGCGAGAGGAAACACCATATATTTT. Translation: CAISDRGTARGNTIYF.

The CDR3 sequence is CASSPRTSGYNEQFF. DNA of the CDR3: TGTGCCAGCAGCCCCAGGACTAGCGGCTACAATGAGCAGTTCTTC. J is TRBJ2-1 and V is TRBV5-5; 10 bases fit TRBD2. The junction had 4 bases not matched to a gene; V was cut back by 4 bases and J by 3 bases. Germline CDR1 and CDR2: SGHKS and YYEKEE (reference sequence). The CDR3 runs to 15 residues.

J is TRBJ1-2 and V is TRBV30, with unresolved D. The V end lost 4 bases, the J end lost 4 bases, and 7 bases lay between the germline ends. This CDR3 comprises 11 residues. CDR1 and CDR2 from the germline V gene are GTSNPN and SVGIG (reference sequence). In nucleotides, the CDR3 is TGTGCCTGGAACCAGGTCTATGGCTACACCTTC. Protein: CAWNQVYGYTF.

The V gene is TRBV18, the J gene TRBJ2-7, with TRBD2 identical over 7 bases. Germline assignment: CDR1 KGHSH and CDR2 LQKENI. The CDR3 is 14 residues long. The junction had 6 bases not matched to a gene; V was cut back by 3 bases and J by 4 bases. As DNA, the CDR3 is TGTGCCAGCTCACCTAGCGGGCCAACTTACGAGCAGTACTTC. Protein sequence: CASSPSGPTYEQYF.

The chain combines TRBV30 with TRBJ2-1, with TRBD2 as a possible D gene (5 bases). The V end was cut by 3 bases, the J end by 10 bases, with 19 bases between. From germline, CDR1 is GTSNPN and CDR2 SVGIG (reference sequence). This CDR3 spans 14 amino acids. CDR3 sequence (DNA): TGTGCCTGGAGGGACTCCTCCCCAAAATTCGAGCAGTTCTTC. As protein: CAWRDSSPKFEQFF. Looking up the rest from reference TRBV30 and TRBJ2-1 gives the full variable domain: SQTIHQWPATLVQPVGSPLSLECTVEGTSNPNLYWYRQAAGRGLQLLFYSVGIGQISSEVPQNLSASRPQDRQFILSSKKLLLSDSGFYLCAWRDSSPKFEQFFGPGTRLTVL.

The J gene is TRBJ2-7, the V gene TRBV9, with TRBD1 identical over 7 bases. Germline trimming cut 0 bases from V and 3 bases from J; bases unmatched to any gene: 6. CDR3 size: 15 residues. The germline V gene has CDR1 SGDLS and CDR2 YYNGEE. CDR3 bases: TGTGCCAGCAGCGTAGGTGGGGACAGCGGCTACGAGCAGTACTTC. Protein: CASSVGGDSGYEQYF.

The chain has TRBV5-4 and TRBJ2-7, with TRBD2 as a possible D gene (6 bases). The CDR3 loop spans 15 amino acids. The germline CDR1 and CDR2 sequences are SGHNT and YYREEE (reference sequence). Trimming removed 0 bases from V and 5 bases from J, with 15 bases in between. The CDR3 sequence: CASSLGGRENHEQYF. The DNA for the CDR3 is TGTGCCAGCAGCTTGGGAGGACGGGAGAACCACGAGCAGTACTTC.

The chain couples TRBV21-1 to TRBJ1-5; TRBD1 reflects the table's D call only, with no check against the DNA. TRBV21-1 is marked as a pseudogene. The CDR3 totals 16 residues. This chain's CDR3 is CASTQQIQEFNQPQHF. CDR3 in DNA: TGTGCCAGCACCCAACAGATCCAGGAATTCAATCAGCCCCAGCATTTT.

This chain uses TRBV6-5 with TRBJ2-2; TRBD1 matches 11 bases. The trim removed 3 bases at V and 5 bases at J, leaving 5 bases unmatched. Germline V CDR1 and CDR2: MNHEY, SVGAGI. The CDR3 has 16 residues. Here the CDR3 reads CASSYSGTGGTGELFF. The CDR3 nucleotides read TGTGCCAGCAGTTATTCCGGGACAGGGGGAACCGGGGAGCTGTTTTTT.

The chain combines TRBV29-1 with TRBJ1-1; tentatively, D is TRBD1 (6 bases). The germline V gene has CDR1 SQVTM and CDR2 ANQGSEA. V was shortened by 6 bases and J by 8 bases, with 25 bases between the two germline ends. CDR3 length: 15 amino acids. CDR3 region: CSVLTVAEGGVEAFF. The CDR3 DNA sequence: TGCAGCGTACTAACTGTTGCGGAAGGGGGGGTGGAAGCTTTCTTT. Drawing the rest from reference TRBV29-1 and TRBJ1-1, the complete variable domain is SAVISQKPSRDICQRGTSLTIQCQVDSQVTMMFWYRQQPGQSLTLIATANQGSEATYESGFVIDKFPISRPNLTFSTLTVSNMSPEDSSIYLCSVLTVAEGGVEAFFGQGTRLTVV.

The genes are TRBV29-1 and TRBJ2-7; 9 bases agree with TRBD2. V was clipped by 4 bases and J by 0 bases; unmatched bases: 7. This CDR3 is built from 15 residues. From germline, CDR1 is SQVTM and CDR2 ANQGSEA. The CDR3 reads CSVAPGLASSYEQYF. In DNA, the CDR3 is TGCAGCGTTGCGCCGGGACTAGCTTCCTCCTACGAGCAGTACTTC.

This clone appeared once. The chain links TRBV2 to TRBJ2-3, with 7 bases aligning to TRBD2. Germline trimming cut 6 bases from V and 2 bases from J; bases unmatched to any gene: 8. Germline V gene lookup returns CDR1 SNHLY and CDR2 FYNNEI. The CDR3 has 15 residues. The CDR3 here is CASSGPSGYTDTQYF. For the CDR3, the DNA is TGTGCCAGCAGCGGCCCTAGCGGATACACAGATACGCAGTATTTT. Full variable domain (outside the CDR3, taken from reference TRBV2 and TRBJ2-3): EPEVTQTPSHQVTQMGQEVILRCVPISNHLYFYWYRQILGQKVEFLVSFYNNEISEKSEIFDDQFSVERPDGSNFTLKIRSTKLEDSAMYFCASSGPSGYTDTQYFGPGTRLTVL.

V usage is TRBV18 and J usage is TRBJ2-2; TRBD2 matches 11 bases. Looked up from germline, CDR1 is KGHSH and CDR2 is LQKENI. The trim removed 0 bases at V and 6 bases at J, leaving 6 bases unmatched. CDR3 length: 17 amino acids. CDR3: CASSPPSSGRYAGELFF. CDR3 bases: TGTGCCAGCTCACCACCGTCTAGCGGGAGGTACGCCGGGGAGCTGTTTTTT.

The gene calls are TRBV6-5 and TRBJ2-7; 9 nucleotides agree with TRBD2. J lost 7 bases, V lost 5 bases, and 6 bases had no gene match. Per the germline V gene, CDR1 is MNHEY and CDR2 is SVGAGI. The CDR3 is 13 residues long. CDR3 bases: TGTGCCAGCAGTCGCGGGAGGGCCGGGGAGCAGTACTTC. Protein sequence: CASSRGRAGEQYF.

The chain links TRBV19 to TRBJ1-1, with a possible D match to TRBD1 (5 bases). CDR3 length: 14 amino acids. Germline loops: CDR1 LNHDA, CDR2 SQIVND (reference sequence). The V and J ends lost 1 base and 2 bases respectively, with 8 bases between them. The chain's CDR3 is CASSIGGYNTEAFF. The CDR3 DNA is TGTGCCAGTAGTATAGGGGGCTACAACACTGAAGCTTTCTTT.

This clone showed up just a few times. CDR3 protein: CATSSGGQPQHF. CDR3 sequence (DNA): TGTGCCACCAGCTCCGGGGGACAGCCCCAGCATTTT. The rearrangement uses TRBV24-1 and TRBJ1-5; D is possibly TRBD1 (5 bases). This CDR3 region has 12 residues. Germline-derived CDR1 and CDR2 are KGHDR and SFDVKD. The V end lost 7 bases, the J end lost 7 bases, and 10 bases lay between the germline ends.

This chain uses TRBV5-1 with TRBJ2-3; D gene unclear. Trimming pared 0 bases from V and 7 bases from J, leaving 12 bases between. The CDR3 is 14 amino acids. Germline assignment: CDR1 SGHRS and CDR2 YFSETQ. In DNA, the CDR3 is TGCGCCAGCAGCTTGGCCGGTCGCGGATATACGCAGTATTTT. Translating it yields CASSLAGRGYTQYF.

This chain joins TRBV28 and TRBJ1-5; D is possibly TRBD1 (6 bases). Germline V lookup: CDR1 MDHEN, CDR2 SYDVKM. The V and J ends lost 3 bases and 6 bases respectively, with 15 bases between them. The CDR3 runs 15 residues. In DNA form, the CDR3 reads TGTGCCAGCAGTTTGTCAGGGGCGTCTGGTCAGCCCCAGCATTTT. Protein product: CASSLSGASGQPQHF.

The rearrangement uses TRBV30 and TRBJ1-6, with 8 bases that match TRBD1. The CDR3 covers 14 residues. Germline loops: CDR1 GTSNPN, CDR2 SVGIG (reference sequence). The V segment lost 4 bases and the J segment 8 bases; nucleotides outside the gene matches: 7. CDR3 in amino acids: CAWTTGAYDSPLHF. CDR3 in DNA: TGTGCCTGGACGACAGGGGCATATGATTCACCCCTCCACTTT. The whole variable domain, filled in from reference TRBV30 and TRBJ1-6, reads SQTIHQWPATLVQPVGSPLSLECTVEGTSNPNLYWYRQAAGRGLQLLFYSVGIGQISSEVPQNLSASRPQDRQFILSSKKLLLSDSGFYLCAWTTGAYDSPLHFGNGTRLTVT.

This sequence joins TRBV7-9 and TRBJ2-7, with D possibly being TRBD1 (6 bases). The germline gives CDR1 SEHNR, CDR2 FQNEAQ (reference sequence). This CDR3 is built from 14 residues. Trimming took off 9 bases at V and 2 bases at J, with 17 bases between the two ends. CDR3 sequence (DNA): TGTGCCAGTAACCTGGCAGGGGAAGCCTACGAGCAGTACTTC. The encoded protein is CASNLAGEAYEQYF.

The V call is TRBV27, the J call TRBJ2-1, with 14 bases aligning to TRBD2. Per the germline V gene, CDR1 is MNHEY and CDR2 is SMNVEV (reference sequence). The J segment lost 6 bases and the V segment lost 6 bases, leaving 10 bases of the junction unmatched. This CDR3 has 17 amino acids. The CDR3 sequence is CASSFREGTSGSNEQFF. In DNA form, the CDR3 reads TGTGCCAGCAGCTTCCGTGAAGGGACTAGCGGGAGCAATGAGCAGTTCTTC.

The chain combines TRBV19 with TRBJ1-1; D unclear. Looked up from germline, CDR1 is LNHDA and CDR2 is SQIVND (reference sequence). The CDR3 loop spans 14 amino acids. Trimming stripped 7 bases from V and 9 bases from J, with 21 bases between. CDR3 residues: CASIARRVPLKAFF. The CDR3 DNA reads TGTGCCAGTATCGCCCGGAGGGTCCCTCTTAAAGCTTTCTTT.

The rearrangement joins TRBV5-1 to TRBJ1-1; the D gene is possibly TRBD1 (5 bases). V dropped 4 bases and J dropped 3 bases, with 10 bases sitting between them. This CDR3 region has 13 residues. Germline CDR1 is SGHRS and CDR2 is YFSETQ. The CDR3: CASSDSRDTEAFF. CDR3 in DNA: TGCGCCAGCAGCGACAGTCGGGACACTGAAGCTTTCTTT.

The chain employs TRBV7-2 and TRBJ2-7; D may be TRBD1 (6 bases). The germline gives CDR1 SGHTA, CDR2 FQGNSA. The V end was cut by 5 bases, the J end by 4 bases, with 9 bases between. The CDR3 sequence is 12 residues long. CDR3 nucleotide sequence: TGTGCCAGCAGCCCCAGGGGATACGAGCAGTACTTC. Translating it yields CASSPRGYEQYF.